The T cell receptor beta chain under discussion was sequenced for a study of blood T cell repertoires in COVID-19 (dated by TCRdb to about 2020). With regard to the full study: Samples covering the acute and convalescent phases of COVID-19 were provided by collaborators in the United States, Italy and Spain. Sample metadata almost always included a de-identified subject ID, COVID-19 status, age in years and sex. The prospective study material was composed of cDNA or gDNA derived from T cells, B-cell-depleted T cells, or PBMCs. The samples were drawn from the first 160 participants of the ongoing ImmuneRACE study and from more than 1,000 subjects provided by 6 global collaborators. The repertoires were made available in a free public database intended to serve as a resource for research on the immune response to SARS-CoV-2. Where available, HLA class I and class II types were taken from metadata supplied by the sample provider and were not determined by assay-based typing. Subjects who had been exposed to COVID-19, were actively infected with it, or had recovered from it provided the deeply sampled blood TCRbeta repertoires that made up the dataset.

Enrolling through a virtual design, the prospective study's participants ranged in age from roughly 18 to 89 years and lived across around 25 United States geographic areas. Cohort assignment in the prospective study relied on participant-reported clinical history from a screening survey and a study questionnaire. Recovered participants in ImmuneRACE Cohort 3 were defined as having two consecutive negative NP/OP PCR tests, clearance from a healthcare professional, or resolution of symptoms. In the prospective study, whole blood, serum and a nasopharyngeal or oropharyngeal swab were collected from each participant by mobile phlebotomists. Additional blood draws and questionnaires over a roughly two-month period could optionally be provided by prospective study participants. Blood samples from the prospective study were shipped frozen or at room temperature prior to DNA extraction. Overall results and qualifications from the work: Clinical and demographic metadata were provided uncurated, with the amount varying by source and participant.

CDR1 is given as LGHDT and CDR2 as YNNKEL, both from the germline V gene (reference sequence). V has 2 bases trimmed and J has 3 bases trimmed; junction bases matching no gene number 5. The CDR3 runs 15 amino acids, cysteine and phenylalanine included. Of all the DNA, just the CDR3 is kept, 45 bases in frame from base 1. About this clone: Its antigen is still unknown. No clone much larger than this one lies a single base away; base qualities are absent.

The immunoSEQ Assay, a bias-controlled multiplex PCR, was used to amplify TCRbeta CDR3 regions from genomic DNA. Under the source paper's analysis protocol: Within the assay, amplification of reference gene primers was used to estimate how many nucleated cells each sample contained. Sequence reads were collapsed and filtered to measure the absolute abundance of every unique TCRbeta CDR3 rearrangement. Productive Simpson clonality was computed per sample as the square root of Simpson's diversity index over productive rearrangements. TCRdb obtained this table from immuneACCESS and retained in-frame rearrangements with V and J assigned. These tables miss some clones; where compared with another copy, unresolved V genes account for less than half of the shortfall, and the remainder is unexplained. V and J calls and clone size come straight from that table; D and trimming were deduced from the DNA. The sample yields 150,000 to 190,000 clones; about 86% were counted once. Around 7% of the sample is taken by the ten largest.

Sequencing input: PBMCs or T cells enriched from blood (not recorded which). The chain is assembled from TRBV3-1 (or the pseudogene TRBV3-2) and TRBJ2-7; 9 nucleotides in the junction match TRBD1. The TCR was taken from a man aged 45-65 years who had recovered from COVID-19. CDR3 region: CASSQRGTGIYEQYF. The bases are TGTGCCAGCAGCCAAAGGGGGACAGGGATCTACGAGCAGTACTTC.